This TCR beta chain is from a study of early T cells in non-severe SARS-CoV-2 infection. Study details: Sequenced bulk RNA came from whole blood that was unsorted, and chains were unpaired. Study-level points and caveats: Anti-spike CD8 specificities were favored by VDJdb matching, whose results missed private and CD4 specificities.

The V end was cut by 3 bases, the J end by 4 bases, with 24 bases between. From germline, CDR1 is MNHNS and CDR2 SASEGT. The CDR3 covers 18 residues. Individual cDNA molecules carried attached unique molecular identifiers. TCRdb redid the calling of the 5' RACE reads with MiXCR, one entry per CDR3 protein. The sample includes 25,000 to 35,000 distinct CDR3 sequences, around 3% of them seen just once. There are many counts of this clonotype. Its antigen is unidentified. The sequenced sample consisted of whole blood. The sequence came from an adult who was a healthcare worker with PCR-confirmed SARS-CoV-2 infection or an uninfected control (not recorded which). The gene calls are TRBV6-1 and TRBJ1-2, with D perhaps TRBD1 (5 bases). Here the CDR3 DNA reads TGTGCCAGCAGTGACCTGCCTTTGACTCGGGGCCTGAGCTATGGCTACACCTTC. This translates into CASSDLPLTRGLSYGYTF.